What follows are 17 T cell receptor beta chains derived from one specimen sequenced in a study of CD4 T cells in relation to SARS-CoV-2 and coronaviruses. Sequencing used immunoSEQ multiplex PCR; TCRdb keeps in-frame clones, though not all of them. The sample lists 25,000 to 30,000 clones; about 80% were seen once. The unexposed donors gave CD4+ T cells in about 2010-2019, prior to COVID-19. After ten to eleven days of culture, CD4+ T cells were isolated. These receptors' targets are unknown. Sequenced material: CD4+ T cells from PBMCs, cultured in vitro. The receptors come from a human donor in good health.

CDR3 sequence reads: CASSSGLAGPSYNEQFF. The CDR3 DNA reads as TGTGCCAGCAGCTCAGGACTAGCGGGACCGTCCTACAATGAGCAGTTCTTC. The rearrangement uses TRBV5-4 and TRBJ2-1; 12 bases line up with TRBD2. CDR3 length equals 17 residues. Trimming at V came to 3 bases and at J to 1 base, leaving 5 bases not matched to a gene. Germline-derived CDR1 and CDR2 are SGHNT and YYREEE (reference sequence).

The V and J genes are TRBV10-3 and TRBJ2-3, with D unresolved. Trimming stripped 4 bases from V and 3 bases from J, with 8 bases between. Germline CDR1 and CDR2: ENHRY and SYGVKD. The CDR3 has 13 amino acids. For the CDR3, the DNA is TGTGCCATCAGTGCGGTAGCTACAGATACGCAGTATTTT. It codes for CAISAVATDTQYF.

V usage is TRBV29-1 and J usage is TRBJ2-7, with D unresolved. Trimming pared 2 bases from V and 6 bases from J, leaving 14 bases between. Germline lookup yields CDR1 SQVTM and CDR2 ANQGSEA. The CDR3 length is 13 residues. CDR3 loop: CSVERGRWGEQYF. The CDR3 DNA follows: TGCAGCGTTGAACGTGGGCGGTGGGGCGAGCAGTACTTC.

The gene calls are TRBV2 and TRBJ1-6; D is perhaps TRBD1 (5 bases). The CDR3 covers 14 residues. Trimming removed 6 bases from V and 6 bases from J, with 12 bases in between. Per the germline V gene, CDR1 is SNHLY and CDR2 is FYNNEI. In nucleotides, the CDR3 is TGTGCCAGCAGACAAGGGGAAACTAATTCACCCCTCCACTTT. It yields the protein CASRQGETNSPLHF.

V usage is TRBV3-1 (or the pseudogene TRBV3-2) and J usage is TRBJ2-2; 7 bases map to TRBD2. This CDR3 contains 19 residues. The J segment lost 6 bases and the V segment lost 1 base, leaving 17 bases of the junction unmatched. CDR1 and CDR2 from the germline V gene are LGHDT and YNNKEL (reference sequence). Here the CDR3 DNA reads TGTGCCAGCAGCCAAGTGTGGTTCCGCCAGCGGGGTTCCCCCGGGGAGCTGTTTTTT. Amino acid sequence: CASSQVWFRQRGSPGELFF.

The V and J genes are TRBV6-2 or TRBV6-3 and TRBJ2-7; D remains unclear. Deletions cut 3 bases from V and 7 bases from J, with 7 bases between. The germline CDR1 and CDR2 sequences are MNHEY and SVGEGT. This CDR3 region has 11 residues. This chain's CDR3 is CASSYNREQYF. The CDR3 DNA follows: TGTGCCAGCAGTTATAATCGGGAGCAGTACTTC.

V usage is TRBV9 and J usage is TRBJ1-2; D possibly corresponds to TRBD1 (5 bases). This CDR3 contains 14 residues. V lost 3 bases and J 6 bases, leaving 15 bases between the germline ends. CDR1 and CDR2 (germline): SGDLS, YYNGEE. The CDR3 region is CASSEDNRGDGYTF. The CDR3, as DNA: TGTGCCAGCAGCGAAGATAATCGGGGGGATGGCTACACCTTC.

The J gene is TRBJ2-7, the V gene TRBV6-5; 8 bases line up with TRBD1. Germline CDR1 reads MNHEY; CDR2 reads SVGAGI. The CDR3 is 13 amino acids. Losses at the gene ends were 6 bases for V and 1 base for J; bases not matched to a gene: 2. The CDR3, as DNA: TGTGCCAGCAGCAGACAGGGGTCCTACGAGCAGTACTTC. Its protein is CASSRQGSYEQYF.

This clone came up a few times. The rearrangement joins TRBV7-9 to TRBJ2-7; either TRBD1 or TRBD2 may supply D (5 bases each). Per germline, CDR1 SEHNR and CDR2 FQNEAQ (reference sequence). The CDR3 covers 14 residues. Between the trimmed V and J ends, which lost 7 bases and 1 base, there was a span of 14 bases. The CDR3 spells CASMAPGPSYEQYF. In DNA, the CDR3 is TGTGCCAGCATGGCTCCGGGACCTTCCTACGAGCAGTACTTC.

The chain couples TRBV5-1 to TRBJ2-2; TRBD2 agrees at 7 bases. The J segment lost 2 bases and the V segment lost 5 bases, leaving 6 bases of the junction unmatched. Germline values: CDR1 SGHRS, CDR2 YFSETQ. The CDR3 sequence is 15 residues long. The CDR3 is CASRQGLGNTGELFF. The CDR3 nucleotides read TGCGCCAGCAGACAAGGACTAGGAAACACCGGGGAGCTGTTTTTT.

The rearrangement joins TRBV5-1 to TRBJ2-5, with 10 bases fitting TRBD2. The trim removed 0 bases at V and 1 base at J, leaving 6 bases unmatched. The CDR3 has 17 amino acids. Germline lookup yields CDR1 SGHRS and CDR2 YFSETQ. The DNA of the CDR3 is TGCGCCAGCAGCTTGGCGGGACTAGCGACACTCCAAGAGACCCAGTACTTC. Its protein product is CASSLAGLATLQETQYF.

This chain joins TRBV18 and TRBJ2-2; D might be TRBD2 (6 bases). Deletions cut 2 bases from V and 4 bases from J, with 14 bases between. In germline, CDR1 is KGHSH, CDR2 LQKENI. The CDR3 spans 16 residues. CDR3 sequence (DNA): TGTGCCAGCTCACCATTGTCCGGAGGGTTCACCGGGGAGCTGTTTTTT. It yields the protein CASSPLSGGFTGELFF.

This clone was counted between two and nine times. V gene TRBV30 combines with J gene TRBJ2-2; 8 bases are shared with TRBD2. The CDR3 is made up of 12 amino acids. In germline, CDR1 is GTSNPN, CDR2 SVGIG (reference sequence). The junction had 7 bases not matched to a gene; V was cut back by 5 bases and J by 11 bases. For the CDR3, the DNA is TGTGCCTGGGACGCCGGGACTAGAGAGCTGTTTTTT. This sequence encodes CAWDAGTRELFF.

The chain carries TRBV19 and TRBJ1-1; D gene ambiguous. CDR1 and CDR2 from the germline V gene are LNHDA and SQIVND (reference sequence). V lost 4 bases and J lost 2, with 11 bases in between. This CDR3 has 14 residues. CDR3 bases: TGTGCCAGTAGTAATGGACTGACTAACACTGAAGCTTTCTTT. This sequence encodes CASSNGLTNTEAFF.

This clone was picked up one time. The chain combines TRBV5-1 with TRBJ1-3, with TRBD1 matching over 7 bases. This CDR3 contains 15 residues. From germline, CDR1 is SGHRS and CDR2 YFSETQ. Trimming removed 0 bases from V and 4 bases from J; junction bases left unmatched: 4. The CDR3 nucleotides are TGCGCCAGCAGCTTGGGGACAGGCACGGGAAACACCATATATTTT. It translates to CASSLGTGTGNTIYF. The full variable domain, rest sourced from reference TRBV5-1 and TRBJ1-3, is KAGVTQTPRYLIKTRGQQVTLSCSPISGHRSVSWYQQTPGQGLQFLFEYFSETQRNKGNFPGRFSGRQFSNSRSEMNVSTLELGDSALYLCASSLGTGTGNTIYFGEGSWLTVV.

The chain combines TRBV7-2 with TRBJ1-5; 7 nucleotides align to TRBD1. The CDR3 has 15 amino acids. Per the germline V gene, CDR1 is SGHTA and CDR2 is FQGNSA. V shed 5 bases and J 1 base; nucleotides not matched to a gene: 5. The CDR3 loop is CASSPGTVSNQPQHF. The CDR3 nucleotides are TGTGCCAGCAGCCCCGGGACAGTCAGCAATCAGCCCCAGCATTTT. The full variable domain, its missing parts supplied by reference TRBV7-2 and TRBJ1-5, is GAGVSQSPSNKVTEKGKDVELRCDPISGHTALYWYRQSLGQGLEFLIYFQGNSAPDKSGLPSDRFSAERTGGSVSTLTIQRTQQEDSAVYLCASSPGTVSNQPQHFGDGTRLSIL.

The chain combines TRBV6-1 with TRBJ1-1, with 7 nucleotides matching TRBD1. Germline-derived CDR1 and CDR2 are MNHNS and SASEGT. Losses at the gene ends were 3 bases for V and 4 bases for J; bases not matched to a gene: 5. The CDR3 runs to 14 residues. CDR3 nucleotides: TGTGCCAGCAGTGAGGGACAGCGAGGCACTGAAGCTTTCTTT. Protein: CASSEGQRGTEAFF.